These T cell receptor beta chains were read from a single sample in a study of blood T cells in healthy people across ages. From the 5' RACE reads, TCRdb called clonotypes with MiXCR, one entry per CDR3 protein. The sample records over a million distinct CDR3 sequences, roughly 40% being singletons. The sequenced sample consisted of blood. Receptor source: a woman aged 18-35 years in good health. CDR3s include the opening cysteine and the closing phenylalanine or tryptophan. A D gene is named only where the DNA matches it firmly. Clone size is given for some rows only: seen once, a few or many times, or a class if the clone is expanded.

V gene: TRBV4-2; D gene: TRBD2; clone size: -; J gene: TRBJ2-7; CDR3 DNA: TGTGCCAGCAGCCAAGACCCTCTAGCGGGAGGCCCAGAGGCCGAGCAGTACTTC; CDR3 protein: CASSQDPLAGGPEAEQYF
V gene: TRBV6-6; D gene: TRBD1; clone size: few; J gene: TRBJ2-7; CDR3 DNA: TGTGCCAGCAGGTACCTCGGACAGGGGAGCTCCTACGAGCAGTACTTC; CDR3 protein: CASRYLGQGSSYEQYF
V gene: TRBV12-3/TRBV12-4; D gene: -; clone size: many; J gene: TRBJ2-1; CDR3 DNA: TGTGCCAGCAGTTTTGGGGGACATGAGCAGTTCTTC; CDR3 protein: CASSFGGHEQFF
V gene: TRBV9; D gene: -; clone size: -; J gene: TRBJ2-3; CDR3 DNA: TGTGCCAGCAGCGTAGGTGCGGGGGCGTTGTCAGATACGCAGTATTTT; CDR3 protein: CASSVGAGALSDTQYF
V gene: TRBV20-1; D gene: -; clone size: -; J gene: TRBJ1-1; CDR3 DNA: TGCAGTGCAAACAGGAACACTGAAGCTTTCTTT; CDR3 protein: CSANRNTEAFF
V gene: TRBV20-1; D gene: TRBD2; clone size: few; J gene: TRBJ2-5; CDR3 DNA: TGCAGTATAGGACGGCTAGCGGAGCAAGAGACCCAGTACTTC; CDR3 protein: CSIGRLAEQETQYF
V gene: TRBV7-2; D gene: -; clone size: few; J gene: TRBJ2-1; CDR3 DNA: TGTGCCAGCAGCTTAGTGACAGGAACTACCAATGAGCAGTTCTTC; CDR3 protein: CASSLVTGTTNEQFF
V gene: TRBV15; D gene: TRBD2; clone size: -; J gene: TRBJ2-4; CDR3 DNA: TGTGCCACCAGCAGAGCTAGCGGCAAAAACATTCAGTACTTC; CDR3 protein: CATSRASGKNIQYF
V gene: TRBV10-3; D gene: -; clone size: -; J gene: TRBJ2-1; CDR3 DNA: TGTGCCATCATGTCTAGCGAGGCCACGGGTGAGCAGTTCTTC; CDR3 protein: CAIMSSEATGEQFF
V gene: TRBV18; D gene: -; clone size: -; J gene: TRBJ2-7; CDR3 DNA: TGTGCCAGCTCCCTCGGACAGCCAGCCTACGAGCAGTACTTC; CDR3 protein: CASSLGQPAYEQYF
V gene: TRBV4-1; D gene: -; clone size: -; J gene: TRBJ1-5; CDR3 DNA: TGCGCCAGCAGCCAAGCAGGGAGGAGTCAGCCCCAGCATTTT; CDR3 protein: CASSQAGRSQPQHF
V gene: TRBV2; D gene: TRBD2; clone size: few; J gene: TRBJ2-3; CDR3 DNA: TGTGCCAGTAGTGTCGGTGTTGGAAGCGGGAGGGTTACAGATACGCAGTATTTT; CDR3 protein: CASSVGVGSGRVTDTQYF
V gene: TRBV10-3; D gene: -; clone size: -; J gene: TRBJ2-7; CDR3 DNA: TGTGCCATCCGTGACACGGGGGCCTACGAGCAGTACTTC; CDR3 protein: CAIRDTGAYEQYF
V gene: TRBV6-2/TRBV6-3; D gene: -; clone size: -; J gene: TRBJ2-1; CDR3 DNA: TGTGCCAGCAGTTACGGAGGGAGTCCGGGGCACAATGAGCAGTTCTTC; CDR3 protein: CASSYGGSPGHNEQFF